The clone carrying this TCR beta chain came up a few times. No antigen is known for it. Repertoires were generated with immunoSEQ multiplex PCR, while TCRdb's copy carries only in-frame clones and drops some. Of about 140,000 clones in the sample, 80% to 95% were seen once. The data are from a study of T cell responses to AZD1222 COVID-19 vaccine. Overall study results and limits: Per reports, nearly half of all spike-specific TCRs target regions that are unmutated in variants. There were vaccine-associated CD4 TCRs across spike, dominant at 160-218 and 743-854.

CDR1 SEHNR and CDR2 FQNEAQ come from the germline V gene (reference sequence). Losses at the gene ends were 2 bases for V and 2 bases for J; bases not matched to a gene: 5. The CDR3 is 15 residues long. This TCR derives from an adult in good health. The chain recombines TRBV7-9 with TRBJ2-7; 8 nucleotides line up with TRBD1. The material sequenced was peripheral blood, taken on day 0 of AZD1222 vaccination. The CDR3 sequence is CASSLPGQGTYEQYF. CDR3 DNA: TGTGCCAGCAGCTTACCCGGACAGGGTACCTACGAGCAGTACTTC. The full variable domain, rest sourced from reference TRBV7-9 and TRBJ2-7, is DTGVSQNPRHKITKRGQNVTFRCDPISEHNRLYWYRQTLGQGPEFLTYFQNEAQLEKSRLLSDRFSAERPKGSFSTLEIQRTEQGDSAMYLCASSLPGQGTYEQYFGPGTRLTVT.